Presented here are 27 T cell receptor beta chains from one specimen sequenced in a study of cytomegalovirus exposure and HLA in healthy donors. Researchers ran the PCR with 60 Vbeta and 13 Jbeta primers. Libraries were prepared by immunoSEQ multiplex PCR; TCRdb keeps only in-frame clonotypes and omits some of them. The repertoire holds nearly 200,000 clones, with 70% to 80% as singletons. Source material: PBMCs. The receptors were sampled from a male donor in good health and CMV-seropositive.

This clone was detected a few times. V gene TRBV11-2 combines with J gene TRBJ1-6; the D is unclear. From germline, CDR1 is SGHAT and CDR2 FQNNGV. V lost 1 base and J 7 bases, leaving 17 bases between the germline ends. The CDR3 contains 17 residues. The CDR3 is CASSLGAGSGINSPLHF. CDR3 sequence (DNA): TGTGCCAGCAGCTTAGGGGCGGGGTCCGGAATCAATTCACCCCTCCACTTT.

The V gene is TRBV18, the J gene TRBJ1-1; 11 positions agree with TRBD1. Germline V CDR1 and CDR2: KGHSH, LQKENI. The CDR3 sequence is 16 residues long. Trimming removed 3 bases from V and 7 bases from J; junction bases left unmatched: 10. The CDR3 spells CASSPDGTGGENEAFF. The CDR3 DNA is TGTGCCAGCTCACCGGATGGGACAGGGGGAGAGAATGAAGCTTTCTTT.

V is TRBV27 and J is TRBJ2-5; TRBD2 is a possible D gene (7 bases). The CDR3 is 15 residues long. The germline CDR1 and CDR2 sequences are MNHEY and SMNVEV (reference sequence). Trimming took off 3 bases at V and 4 bases at J, with 15 bases between the two ends. The CDR3 nucleotides read TGTGCCAGCAGTTTTGGTGGGGGGGCGCTAGAGACCCAGTACTTC. Translation gives CASSFGGGALETQYF.

This chain connects TRBV7-9 to TRBJ1-1, with D perhaps TRBD1 (5 bases). Germline CDR1 and CDR2: SEHNR and FQNEAQ (reference sequence). V was pared by 4 bases and J by 10 bases, with 10 bases between. The CDR3 covers 11 residues. DNA for the CDR3: TGTGCCAGCAGCTGGGACTTCGGAGCTTTCTTT. Amino acid sequence: CASSWDFGAFF.

The chain carries TRBV7-9 and TRBJ2-2; D unresolved. Trimming left V 8 bases short and J 5 bases short, with 6 bases between. CDR1 is SEHNR, CDR2 FQNEAQ, per germline (reference sequence). CDR3 length: 11 amino acids. CDR3 region: CASQRTGELFF. CDR3 nucleotide sequence: TGTGCCAGCCAGAGGACCGGGGAGCTGTTTTTT.

This chain connects TRBV30 to TRBJ2-1, with D unresolved. V was shortened by 0 bases and J by 2 bases, with 11 bases between the two germline ends. CDR1 GTSNPN and CDR2 SVGIG come from the germline V gene (reference sequence). This CDR3 spans 15 amino acids. The CDR3 DNA follows: TGTGCCTGGAGTGTGGCCGGCGGCCCCTACAATGAGCAGTTCTTC. Translated: CAWSVAGGPYNEQFF.

V is TRBV9 and J is TRBJ1-1, with TRBD1 identical over 9 bases. This CDR3 comprises 17 residues. Unmatched junction bases numbered 11, after V lost 4 bases and J lost 1 base. Germline CDR1 and CDR2: SGDLS and YYNGEE. The CDR3 DNA reads as TGTGCCAGCAGCCCATGGACAGGGGACGTGCCGAACACTGAAGCTTTCTTT. It codes for CASSPWTGDVPNTEAFF.

This clone has just a few counts. The V call is TRBV6-1, the J call TRBJ1-5, with 7 bases fitting TRBD1. The V gene's germline CDR1 is MNHNS and CDR2 SASEGT. CDR3 length: 14 residues. After removal of 2 bases from V and 6 bases from J, the junction contained 4 bases not matched to a gene. Here the CDR3 reads CASSELRGPQPQHF. DNA of the CDR3: TGTGCCAGCAGTGAACTGAGGGGGCCTCAGCCCCAGCATTTT.

The genes are TRBV11-1 and TRBJ1-1, with TRBD1 as a possible D gene (5 bases). The CDR3 totals 14 residues. V gave up 4 bases and J gave up 7 bases, with 16 bases separating them. Germline CDR1 is SGHAT and CDR2 is FQDESV (reference sequence). As DNA, the CDR3 is TGTGCCAGCAGCTCTTGGGACGGGGGAGATGAAGCTTTCTTT. Protein: CASSSWDGGDEAFF.

This clone was observed a handful of times. The chain recombines TRBV9 with TRBJ1-1, with D uncertain. Trimming pared 4 bases from V and 0 bases from J, leaving 4 bases between. The germline CDR1 and CDR2 sequences are SGDLS and YYNGEE. The CDR3 is made up of 12 amino acids. The CDR3 sequence is CASSQLNTEAFF. CDR3 sequence (DNA): TGTGCCAGCAGCCAATTGAACACTGAAGCTTTCTTT.

This chain links TRBV18 with TRBJ2-7; TRBD1 agrees at 7 bases. Trimming took 5 bases from V and 0 from J; bases not matched to a gene: 4. CDR3 length equals 14 residues. CDR1 and CDR2 from the germline V gene are KGHSH and LQKENI. CDR3 sequence: CASSDGTASYEQYF. The CDR3 nucleotides are TGTGCCAGCTCAGACGGGACAGCCTCCTACGAGCAGTACTTC.

The V and J genes are TRBV29-1 and TRBJ2-7, with 8 bases fitting TRBD1. Germline V gives CDR1 SQVTM, CDR2 ANQGSEA. The CDR3 is 13 amino acids. The J segment lost 3 bases and the V segment lost 5 bases, leaving 6 bases of the junction unmatched. CDR3 loop: CSVLTGVVYEQYF. CDR3 nucleotide sequence: TGCAGCGTTCTGACAGGGGTGGTCTACGAGCAGTACTTC.

The J gene is TRBJ1-6, the V gene TRBV5-1, with D tentatively TRBD1 (6 bases). Trimming stripped 0 bases from V and 10 bases from J, with 14 bases between. Germline CDR1 reads SGHRS; CDR2 reads YFSETQ. The CDR3 runs to 15 residues. In nucleotides, the CDR3 is TGCGCCAGCAGCTTGGATCAGGGGCTTGGCTCACCCCTCCACTTT. This gives the protein CASSLDQGLGSPLHF.

V usage is TRBV2 and J usage is TRBJ2-7; weak D call: TRBD1 (6 bases). The CDR3 spans 13 residues. Trimming cost V 8 bases and J 3 bases, with 14 bases left between them. Germline V gives CDR1 SNHLY, CDR2 FYNNEI. CDR3 residues: CASLYGQFYEQYF. The CDR3 bases are TGTGCCAGCTTATACGGACAGTTCTACGAGCAGTACTTC.

The V and J genes are TRBV28 and TRBJ1-5, with D possibly being TRBD1 (5 bases). The CDR3 covers 12 residues. Germline CDR1 is MDHEN and CDR2 is SYDVKM. V was pared by 6 bases and J by 9 bases, with 12 bases between. CDR3 in amino acids: CASSDSRRPQHF. The CDR3 coding sequence is TGTGCCAGCAGCGACAGTCGTCGGCCCCAGCATTTT.

The rearrangement uses TRBV30 and TRBJ1-2; maybe TRBD1 (6 bases). The ends were cut back, 0 bases at V and 2 bases at J, with 13 bases in the middle. CDR3 size: 15 residues. The V gene's germline CDR1 is GTSNPN and CDR2 SVGIG (reference sequence). CDR3 amino acids: CAWSVLDRTNYGYTF. DNA of the CDR3: TGTGCCTGGAGTGTCCTAGACAGGACCAACTATGGCTACACCTTC.

This clone is a singleton in its sample. V gene TRBV6-5 combines with J gene TRBJ1-1; no clear D gene. The CDR3 covers 13 residues. With 2 bases removed from V and 5 bases from J, the gap between germline ends came to 9 bases. CDR1 is MNHEY, CDR2 SVGAGI, per germline. The CDR3 sequence is CASSYDGRTEAFF. For the CDR3, the DNA is TGTGCCAGCAGTTACGACGGGAGGACTGAAGCTTTCTTT.

CDR3 residues: CASSPPPGTGQEQYF. The CDR3 nucleotides are TGTGCCAGCAGCCCACCTCCCGGGACAGGTCAGGAGCAGTACTTC. The chain carries TRBV7-2 and TRBJ2-7, with 8 bases that match TRBD1. With 5 bases clipped from V and 7 bases from J, the junction kept 13 bases outside the gene matches. Germline V gene lookup returns CDR1 SGHTA and CDR2 FQGNSA. The length of the CDR3 is 15 residues.

The CDR3, as DNA: TGTGCCAGCAGCTCCCCCCTAGCCAAAAACATTCAGTACTTC. Encoded protein: CASSSPLAKNIQYF. The chain carries TRBV7-9 and TRBJ2-4; no reliable D call. This CDR3 spans 14 amino acids. CDR1 SEHNR and CDR2 FQNEAQ come from the germline V gene (reference sequence). V shed 4 bases and J shed 0 bases, with 7 bases lying between them. The whole variable domain, remainder taken from reference TRBV7-9 and TRBJ2-4, is DTGVSQNPRHKITKRGQNVTFRCDPISEHNRLYWYRQTLGQGPEFLTYFQNEAQLEKSRLLSDRFSAERPKGSFSTLEIQRTEQGDSAMYLCASSSPLAKNIQYFGAGTRLSVL.

The chain is built from TRBV2 and TRBJ2-7, with 9 bases fitting TRBD1. CDR1 is SNHLY, CDR2 FYNNEI, per germline. CDR3 size: 14 residues. With 4 bases clipped from V and 7 bases from J, the junction kept 8 bases outside the gene matches. The CDR3 coding sequence is TGTGCCAGCAGTGTTTACAGGGGGCAACCAGAGCAGTACTTC. It encodes CASSVYRGQPEQYF.

The V and J genes are TRBV19 and TRBJ1-1; a possible D gene is TRBD1 (5 bases). This CDR3 contains 16 residues. V lost 6 bases to trimming and J lost 0 bases, with 17 bases between them. Germline V gene sequence: CDR1 LNHDA, CDR2 SQIVND (reference sequence). The CDR3: CASSGGWWGVNTEAFF. In DNA form, the CDR3 reads TGTGCCAGTAGCGGAGGATGGTGGGGGGTGAACACTGAAGCTTTCTTT.

This clone is a singleton in its sample. This rearrangement joins TRBV7-3 to TRBJ1-4; D may be TRBD1 (5 bases). The V gene's germline CDR1 is SGHTA and CDR2 FQGTGA. This CDR3 has 13 amino acids. V was shortened by 5 bases and J by 8 bases, with 12 bases between the two germline ends. The CDR3 is CASSPGRGEKLFF. The CDR3 region has the DNA TGTGCCAGCAGCCCAGGGAGGGGAGAAAAACTGTTTTTT.

V gene TRBV7-2 combines with J gene TRBJ2-5; 12 bases agree with TRBD2. The CDR3 totals 15 residues. The germline V gene encodes CDR1 SGHTA and CDR2 FQGNSA. V was pared by 5 bases and J by 3 bases, with 4 bases of the junction left unmatched. For the CDR3, the DNA is TGTGCCAGCAGCACCAGACTAGCGGGAGAAGAGACCCAGTACTTC. Its protein is CASSTRLAGEETQYF. The complete variable domain, with remaining parts taken from reference TRBV7-2 and TRBJ2-5, reads GAGVSQSPSNKVTEKGKDVELRCDPISGHTALYWYRQSLGQGLEFLIYFQGNSAPDKSGLPSDRFSAERTGGSVSTLTIQRTQQEDSAVYLCASSTRLAGEETQYFGPGTRLLVL.

The rearrangement joins TRBV6-1 to TRBJ1-5; TRBD1 matches 7 bases. This CDR3 has 13 residues. J was trimmed by 4 bases and V by 3 bases; bases with no gene match: 0. In germline, CDR1 is MNHNS, CDR2 SASEGT. The CDR3: CASSDRGNQPQHF. The CDR3 nucleotides are TGTGCCAGCAGTGACAGGGGGAATCAGCCCCAGCATTTT.

The rearrangement joins TRBV4-2 to TRBJ2-5, with D perhaps TRBD1 (5 bases). The V end was cut by 0 bases, the J end by 0 bases, with 8 bases between. This CDR3 has 15 residues. Looked up from germline, CDR1 is LGHNA and CDR2 is YNFKEQ. Here the CDR3 DNA reads TGTGCCAGCAGCCAAGATCGACAGAACCAAGAGACCCAGTACTTC. Translated: CASSQDRQNQETQYF.

This clone has only a few counts. The V gene is TRBV4-3, the J gene TRBJ2-5; D remains unclear. This CDR3 is built from 14 residues. Germline-derived CDR1 and CDR2 are LGHNA and YSLEER. Trimming removed 4 bases at V and 5 bases at J, with 14 bases between. The CDR3 DNA is TGCGCCAGCAGCCGAGACCATGTTCGGGAGACCCAGTACTTC. This sequence encodes CASSRDHVRETQYF.

By sample share, this clone is medium-sized. Different DNA sequences within this sample yield the same CDR3. The chain has TRBV27 and TRBJ1-1; possibly TRBD1 for D (6 bases). Trimming removed 6 bases at V and 1 base at J, with 9 bases between. The V gene's germline CDR1 is MNHEY and CDR2 SMNVEV (reference sequence). This CDR3 is 13 amino acids long. In nucleotides, the CDR3 is TGTGCCAGCAGCCTACAGGGGAACACTGAAGCTTTCTTT. Encoded protein: CASSLQGNTEAFF.